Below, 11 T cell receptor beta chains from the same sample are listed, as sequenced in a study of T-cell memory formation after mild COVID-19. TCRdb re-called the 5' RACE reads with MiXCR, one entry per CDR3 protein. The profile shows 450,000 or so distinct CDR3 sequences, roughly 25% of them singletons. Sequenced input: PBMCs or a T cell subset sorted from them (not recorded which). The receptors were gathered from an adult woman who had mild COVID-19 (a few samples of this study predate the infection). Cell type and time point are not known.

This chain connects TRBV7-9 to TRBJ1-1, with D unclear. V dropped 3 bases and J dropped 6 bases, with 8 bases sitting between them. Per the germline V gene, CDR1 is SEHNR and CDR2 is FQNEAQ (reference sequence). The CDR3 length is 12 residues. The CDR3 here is CASSLEWAEAFF. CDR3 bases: TGTGCCAGCAGCTTGGAATGGGCTGAAGCTTTCTTT.

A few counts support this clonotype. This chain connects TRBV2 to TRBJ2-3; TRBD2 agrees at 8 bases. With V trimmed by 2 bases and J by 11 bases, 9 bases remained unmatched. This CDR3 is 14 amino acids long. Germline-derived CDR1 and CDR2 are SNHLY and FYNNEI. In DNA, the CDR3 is TGTGCCAGCAGTGAACGAATAGCGGGGCAAGTGCAGTATTTT. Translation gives CASSERIAGQVQYF.

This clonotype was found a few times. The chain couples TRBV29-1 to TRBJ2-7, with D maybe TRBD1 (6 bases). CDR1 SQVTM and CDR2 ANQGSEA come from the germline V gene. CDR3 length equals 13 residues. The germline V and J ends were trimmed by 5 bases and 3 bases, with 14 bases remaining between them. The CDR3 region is CSVCGTLNYEQYF. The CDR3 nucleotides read TGCAGCGTTTGTGGGACACTTAACTACGAGCAGTACTTC.

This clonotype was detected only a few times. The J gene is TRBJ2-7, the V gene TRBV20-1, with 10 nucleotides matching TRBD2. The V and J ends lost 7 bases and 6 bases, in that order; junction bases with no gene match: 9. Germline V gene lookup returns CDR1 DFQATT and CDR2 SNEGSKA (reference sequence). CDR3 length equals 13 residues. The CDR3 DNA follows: TGCAGTGGGCGGACTAGCGGCGGGTTCGAGCAGTACTTC. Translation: CSGRTSGGFEQYF.

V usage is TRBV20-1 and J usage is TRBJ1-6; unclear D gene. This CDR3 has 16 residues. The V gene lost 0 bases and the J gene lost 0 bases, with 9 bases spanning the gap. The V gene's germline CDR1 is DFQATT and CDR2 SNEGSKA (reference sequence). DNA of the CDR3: TGCAGTGCTAGAGATCTCCGGGCCTCCTATAATTCACCCCTCCACTTT. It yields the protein CSARDLRASYNSPLHF.

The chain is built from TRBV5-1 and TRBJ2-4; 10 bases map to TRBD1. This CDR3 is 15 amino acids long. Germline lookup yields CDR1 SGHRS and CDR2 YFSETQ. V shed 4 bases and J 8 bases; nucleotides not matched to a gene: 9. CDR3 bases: TGCGCCAGCAGCCAAGGGACAGGGGCGGGAGACATTCAGTACTTC. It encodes CASSQGTGAGDIQYF.

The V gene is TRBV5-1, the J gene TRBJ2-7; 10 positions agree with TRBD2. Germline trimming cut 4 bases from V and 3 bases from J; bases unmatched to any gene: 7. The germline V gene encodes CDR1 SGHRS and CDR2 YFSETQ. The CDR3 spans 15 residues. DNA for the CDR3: TGCGCCAGCAGCCCCGGTTCTAGCGGGGGCTACGAGCAGTACTTC. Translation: CASSPGSSGGYEQYF.

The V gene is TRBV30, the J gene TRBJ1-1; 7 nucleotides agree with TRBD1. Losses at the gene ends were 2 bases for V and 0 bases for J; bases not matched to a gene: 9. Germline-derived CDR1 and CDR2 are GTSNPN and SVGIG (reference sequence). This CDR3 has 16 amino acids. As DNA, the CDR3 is TGTGCCTGGAGTATAAGGACAGGAGGAATGAACACTGAAGCTTTCTTT. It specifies CAWSIRTGGMNTEAFF.

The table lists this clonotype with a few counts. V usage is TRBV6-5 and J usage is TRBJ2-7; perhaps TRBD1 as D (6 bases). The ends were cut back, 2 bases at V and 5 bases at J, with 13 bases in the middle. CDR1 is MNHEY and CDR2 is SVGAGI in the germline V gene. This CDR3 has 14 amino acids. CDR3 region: CASSYGAGTNEQYF. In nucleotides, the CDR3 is TGTGCCAGCAGTTACGGCGCCGGGACAAACGAGCAGTACTTC.

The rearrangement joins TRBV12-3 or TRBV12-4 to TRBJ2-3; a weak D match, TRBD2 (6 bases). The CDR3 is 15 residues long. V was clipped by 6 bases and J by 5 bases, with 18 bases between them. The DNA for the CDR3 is TGTGCCAGCAGGGGGATTGGGACTTCGAAAGATACGCAGTATTTT. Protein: CASRGIGTSKDTQYF.

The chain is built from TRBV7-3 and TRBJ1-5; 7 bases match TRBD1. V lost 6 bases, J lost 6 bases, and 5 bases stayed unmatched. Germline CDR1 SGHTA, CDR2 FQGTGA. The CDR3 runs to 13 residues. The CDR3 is CASSPTGSQPQHF. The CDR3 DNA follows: TGTGCCAGCAGTCCGACAGGGAGTCAGCCCCAGCATTTT.